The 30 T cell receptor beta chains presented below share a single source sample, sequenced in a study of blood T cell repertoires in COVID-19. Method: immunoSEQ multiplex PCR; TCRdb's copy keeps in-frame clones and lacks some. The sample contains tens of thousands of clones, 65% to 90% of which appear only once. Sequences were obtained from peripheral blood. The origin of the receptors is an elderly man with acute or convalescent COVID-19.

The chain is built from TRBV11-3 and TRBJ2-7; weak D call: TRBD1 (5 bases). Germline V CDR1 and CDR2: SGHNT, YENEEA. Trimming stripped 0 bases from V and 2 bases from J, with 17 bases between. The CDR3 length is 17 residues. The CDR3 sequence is CASSLDYIGQVTYEQYF. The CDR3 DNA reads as TGTGCCAGCAGCTTAGATTATATAGGACAAGTAACCTACGAGCAGTACTTC.

In nucleotides, the CDR3 is TGTGCCAGCAGTTTACCCCAACCGACAGGTCGGAATTCACCCCTCCACTTT. Residues: CASSLPQPTGRNSPLHF. This chain connects TRBV28 to TRBJ1-6; D perhaps matches TRBD1 (6 bases). Germline CDR1 MDHEN, CDR2 SYDVKM. Trimming removed 2 bases from V and 7 bases from J, with 18 bases in between. This CDR3 is built from 17 residues.

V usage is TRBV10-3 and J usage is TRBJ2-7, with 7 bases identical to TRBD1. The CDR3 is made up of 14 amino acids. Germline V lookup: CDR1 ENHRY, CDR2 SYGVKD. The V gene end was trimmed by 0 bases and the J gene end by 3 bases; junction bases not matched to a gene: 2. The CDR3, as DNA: TGTGCCATCAGTGAGTCACAGGGGATCTACGAGCAGTACTTC. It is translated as CAISESQGIYEQYF.

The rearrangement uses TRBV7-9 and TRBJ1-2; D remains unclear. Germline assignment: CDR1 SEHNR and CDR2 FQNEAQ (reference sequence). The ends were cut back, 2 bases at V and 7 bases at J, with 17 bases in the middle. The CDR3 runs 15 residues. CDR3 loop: CASSLFDPNAVGYTF. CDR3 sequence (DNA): TGTGCCAGCAGCTTATTCGATCCAAACGCGGTTGGCTACACCTTC.

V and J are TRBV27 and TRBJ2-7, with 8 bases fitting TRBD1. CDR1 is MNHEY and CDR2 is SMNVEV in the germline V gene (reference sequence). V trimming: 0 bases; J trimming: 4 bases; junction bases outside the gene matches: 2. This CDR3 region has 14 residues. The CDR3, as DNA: TGTGCCAGCAGTTTATCCAGGGGGCTATACGAGCAGTACTTC. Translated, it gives CASSLSRGLYEQYF.

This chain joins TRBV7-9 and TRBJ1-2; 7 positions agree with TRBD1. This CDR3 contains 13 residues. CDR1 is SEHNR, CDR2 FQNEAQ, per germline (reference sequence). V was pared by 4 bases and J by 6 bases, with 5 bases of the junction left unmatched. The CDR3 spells CASSYPGQNGYTF. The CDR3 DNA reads TGTGCCAGCAGCTATCCGGGACAGAATGGCTACACCTTC.

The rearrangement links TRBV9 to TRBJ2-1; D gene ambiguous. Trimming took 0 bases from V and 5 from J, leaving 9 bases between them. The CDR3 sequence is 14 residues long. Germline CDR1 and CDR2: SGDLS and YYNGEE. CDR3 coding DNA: TGTGCCAGCAGCGTAGGATCCAGCGACAATGAGCAGTTCTTC. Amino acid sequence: CASSVGSSDNEQFF.

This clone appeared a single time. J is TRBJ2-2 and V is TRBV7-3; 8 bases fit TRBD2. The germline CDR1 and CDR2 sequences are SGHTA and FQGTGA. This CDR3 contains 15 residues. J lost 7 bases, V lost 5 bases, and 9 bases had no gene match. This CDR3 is CASSQTGTRDGELFF. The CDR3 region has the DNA TGTGCCAGCAGCCAGACCGGGACTAGGGACGGGGAGCTGTTTTTT.

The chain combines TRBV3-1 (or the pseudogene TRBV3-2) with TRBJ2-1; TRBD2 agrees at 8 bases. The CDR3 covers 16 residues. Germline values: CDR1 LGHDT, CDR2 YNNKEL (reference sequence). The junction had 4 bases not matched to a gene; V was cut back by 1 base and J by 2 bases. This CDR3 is CASSQGREGPYNEQFF. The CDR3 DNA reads TGTGCCAGCAGCCAAGGTCGGGAGGGCCCCTACAATGAGCAGTTCTTC.

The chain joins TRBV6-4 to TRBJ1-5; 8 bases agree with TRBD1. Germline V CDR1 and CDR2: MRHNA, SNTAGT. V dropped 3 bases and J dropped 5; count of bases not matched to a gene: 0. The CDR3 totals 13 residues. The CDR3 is CASSETGDQPQHF. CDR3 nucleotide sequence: TGTGCCAGCAGTGAGACAGGGGATCAGCCCCAGCATTTT.

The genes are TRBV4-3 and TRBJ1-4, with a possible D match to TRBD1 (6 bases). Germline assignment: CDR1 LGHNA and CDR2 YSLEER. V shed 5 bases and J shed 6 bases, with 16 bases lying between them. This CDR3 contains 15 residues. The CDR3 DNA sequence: TGCGCCAGCAGCTCACAAAACAGGGTGGATGAAAAACTGTTTTTT. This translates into CASSSQNRVDEKLFF.

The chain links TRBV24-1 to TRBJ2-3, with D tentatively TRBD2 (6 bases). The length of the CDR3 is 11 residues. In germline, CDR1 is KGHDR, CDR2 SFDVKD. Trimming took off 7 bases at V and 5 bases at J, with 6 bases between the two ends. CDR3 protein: CATRGGDTQYF. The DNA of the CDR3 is TGTGCCACCAGGGGGGGAGATACGCAGTATTTT.

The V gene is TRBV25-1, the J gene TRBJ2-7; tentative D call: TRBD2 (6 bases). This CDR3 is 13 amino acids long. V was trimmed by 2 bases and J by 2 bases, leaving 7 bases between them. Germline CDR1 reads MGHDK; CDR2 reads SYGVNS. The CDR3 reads CASSEGGAYEQYF. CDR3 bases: TGTGCCAGCAGTGAAGGAGGGGCCTACGAGCAGTACTTC.

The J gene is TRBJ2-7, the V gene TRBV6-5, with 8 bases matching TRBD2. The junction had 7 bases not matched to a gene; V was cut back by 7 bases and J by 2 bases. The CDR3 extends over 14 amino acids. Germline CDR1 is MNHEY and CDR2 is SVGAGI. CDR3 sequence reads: CASTFSGNTYEQYF. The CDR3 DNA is TGTGCCAGCACCTTTAGCGGGAATACCTACGAGCAGTACTTC.

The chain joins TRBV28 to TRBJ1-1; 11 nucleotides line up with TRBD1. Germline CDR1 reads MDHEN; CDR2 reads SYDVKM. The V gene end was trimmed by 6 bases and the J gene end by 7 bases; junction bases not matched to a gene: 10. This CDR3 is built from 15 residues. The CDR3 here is CASSAGQGEVYEAFF. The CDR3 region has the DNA TGTGCCAGCAGCGCGGGACAGGGGGAGGTATATGAAGCTTTCTTT.

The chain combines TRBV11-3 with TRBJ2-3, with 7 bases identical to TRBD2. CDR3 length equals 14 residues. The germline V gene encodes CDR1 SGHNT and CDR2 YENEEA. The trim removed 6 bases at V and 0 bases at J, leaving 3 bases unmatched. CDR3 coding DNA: TGTGCCAGCAGGGCGGGAGAGAGCACAGATACGCAGTATTTT. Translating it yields CASRAGESTDTQYF.

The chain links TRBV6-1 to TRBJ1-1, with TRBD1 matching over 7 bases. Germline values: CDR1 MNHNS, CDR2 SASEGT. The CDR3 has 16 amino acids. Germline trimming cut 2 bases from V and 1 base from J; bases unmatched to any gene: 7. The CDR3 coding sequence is TGTGCCAGCAGTGAACTTAGGGGGCGCAGGAACACTGAAGCTTTCTTT. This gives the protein CASSELRGRRNTEAFF.

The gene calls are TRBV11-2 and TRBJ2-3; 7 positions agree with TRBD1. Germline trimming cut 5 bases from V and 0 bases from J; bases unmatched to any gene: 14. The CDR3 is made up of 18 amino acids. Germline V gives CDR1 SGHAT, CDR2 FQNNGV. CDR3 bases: TGTGCCAGCAGCCCCTCACTCTTCAGGGGGATCAGCACAGATACGCAGTATTTT. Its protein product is CASSPSLFRGISTDTQYF.

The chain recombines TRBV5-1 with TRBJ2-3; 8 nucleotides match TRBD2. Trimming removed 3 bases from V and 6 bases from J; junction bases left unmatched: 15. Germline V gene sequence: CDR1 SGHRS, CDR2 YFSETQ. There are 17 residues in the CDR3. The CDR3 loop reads CASSYTHSGSGADTQYF. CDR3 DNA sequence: TGCGCCAGCAGCTACACACACAGCGGGAGCGGGGCTGATACGCAGTATTTT.

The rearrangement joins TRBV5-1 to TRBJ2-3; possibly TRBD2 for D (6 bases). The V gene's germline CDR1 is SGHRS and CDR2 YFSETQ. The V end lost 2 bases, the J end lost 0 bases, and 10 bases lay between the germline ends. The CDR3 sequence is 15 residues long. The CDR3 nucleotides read TGCGCCAGCAGCTTCGGGGGATCCAGCACAGATACGCAGTATTTT. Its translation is CASSFGGSSTDTQYF.

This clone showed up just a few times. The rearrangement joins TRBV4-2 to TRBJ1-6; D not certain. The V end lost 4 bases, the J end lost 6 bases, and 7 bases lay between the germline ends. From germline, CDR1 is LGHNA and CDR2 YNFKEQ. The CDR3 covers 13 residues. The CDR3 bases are TGTGCCAGCAGCCCCTATCGTAATTCACCCCTCCACTTT. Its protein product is CASSPYRNSPLHF.

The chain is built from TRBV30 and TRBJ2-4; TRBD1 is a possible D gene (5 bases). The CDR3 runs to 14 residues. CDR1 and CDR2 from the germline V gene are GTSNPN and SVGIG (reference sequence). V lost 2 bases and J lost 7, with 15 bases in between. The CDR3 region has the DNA TGTGCCTGGAGTCCCCCGCCAGGGTCGAACATTCAGTACTTC. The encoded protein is CAWSPPPGSNIQYF. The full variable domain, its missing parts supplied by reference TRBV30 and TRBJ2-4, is SQTIHQWPATLVQPVGSPLSLECTVEGTSNPNLYWYRQAAGRGLQLLFYSVGIGQISSEVPQNLSASRPQDRQFILSSKKLLLSDSGFYLCAWSPPPGSNIQYFGAGTRLSVL.

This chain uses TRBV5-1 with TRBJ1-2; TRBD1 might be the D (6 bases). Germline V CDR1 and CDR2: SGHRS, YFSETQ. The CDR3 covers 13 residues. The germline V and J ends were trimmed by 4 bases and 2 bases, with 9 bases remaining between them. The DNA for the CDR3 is TGCGCCAGCAGCCCTGGACAGAACTATGGCTACACCTTC. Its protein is CASSPGQNYGYTF.

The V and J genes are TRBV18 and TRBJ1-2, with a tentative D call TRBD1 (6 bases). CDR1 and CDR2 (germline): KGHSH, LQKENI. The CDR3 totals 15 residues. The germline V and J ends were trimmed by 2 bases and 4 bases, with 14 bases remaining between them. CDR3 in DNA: TGTGCCAGCTCACCAGACTCAGGGGCCGCCTATGGCTACACCTTC. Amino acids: CASSPDSGAAYGYTF.

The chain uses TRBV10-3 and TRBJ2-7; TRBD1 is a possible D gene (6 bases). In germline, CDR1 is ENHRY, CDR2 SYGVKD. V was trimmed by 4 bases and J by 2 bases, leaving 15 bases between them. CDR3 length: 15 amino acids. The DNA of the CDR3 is TGTGCCATCAGTGCGGGCCCAGGGGTACCCTACGAGCAGTACTTC. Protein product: CAISAGPGVPYEQYF.

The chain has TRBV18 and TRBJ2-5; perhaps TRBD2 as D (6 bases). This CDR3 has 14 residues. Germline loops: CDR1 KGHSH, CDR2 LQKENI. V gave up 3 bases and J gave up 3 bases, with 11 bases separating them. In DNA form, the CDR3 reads TGTGCCAGCTCACCGCAGGGCGGGGAAGAGACCCAGTACTTC. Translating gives CASSPQGGEETQYF. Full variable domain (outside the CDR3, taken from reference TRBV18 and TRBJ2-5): NAGVMQNPRHLVRRRGQEARLRCSPMKGHSHVYWYRQLPEEGLKFMVYLQKENIIDESGMPKERFSAEFPKEGPSILRIQQVVRGDSAAYFCASSPQGGEETQYFGPGTRLLVL.

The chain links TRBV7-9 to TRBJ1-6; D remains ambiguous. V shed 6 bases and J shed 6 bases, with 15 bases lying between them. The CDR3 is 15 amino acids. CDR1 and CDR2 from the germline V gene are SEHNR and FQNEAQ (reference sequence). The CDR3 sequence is CASRAFVGSNSPLHF. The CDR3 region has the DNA TGTGCCAGCAGAGCTTTCGTGGGCAGTAATTCACCCCTCCACTTT.

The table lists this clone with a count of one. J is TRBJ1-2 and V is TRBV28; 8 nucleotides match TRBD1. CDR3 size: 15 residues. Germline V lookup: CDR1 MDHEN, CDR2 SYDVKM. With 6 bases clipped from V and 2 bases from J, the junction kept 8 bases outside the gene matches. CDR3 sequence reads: CASRFAGGRNYGYTF. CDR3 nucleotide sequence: TGTGCCAGCAGGTTCGCAGGGGGCCGGAACTATGGCTACACCTTC.

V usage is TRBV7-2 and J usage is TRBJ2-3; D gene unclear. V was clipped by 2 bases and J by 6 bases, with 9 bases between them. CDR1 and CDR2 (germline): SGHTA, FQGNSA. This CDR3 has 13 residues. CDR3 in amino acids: CASSLSGRDTQYF. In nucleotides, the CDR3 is TGTGCCAGCAGCTTATCAGGAAGGGATACGCAGTATTTT.

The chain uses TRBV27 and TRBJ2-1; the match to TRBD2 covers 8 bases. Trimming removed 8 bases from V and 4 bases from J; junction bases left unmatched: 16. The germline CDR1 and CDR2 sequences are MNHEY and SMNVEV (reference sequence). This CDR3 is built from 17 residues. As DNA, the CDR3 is TGTGCCAGCGGGATAGGCCCCACGGGAGGGGGGTACAATGAGCAGTTCTTC. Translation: CASGIGPTGGGYNEQFF.